A single sample gave rise to the 27 T cell receptor beta chains below, sequenced in a study of blood T cell repertoires in COVID-19. Using immunoSEQ multiplex PCR, the repertoire was profiled, and TCRdb retains in-frame clones only, with some absent. The data contain under 500,000 clones, around nine tenths of them singletons. The source material was peripheral blood. Source of these receptors: a woman aged 25-40 years with acute or convalescent COVID-19.

The rearrangement joins TRBV2 to TRBJ1-5; D is ambiguous. Germline V CDR1 and CDR2: SNHLY, FYNNEI. The V and J ends lost 0 bases and 5 bases respectively, with 11 bases between them. The CDR3 is made up of 15 amino acids. CDR3 in DNA: TGTGCCAGCAGTGAAGCTTGGAGAGTTGATCAGCCCCAGCATTTT. Amino acid sequence: CASSEAWRVDQPQHF.

For the CDR3, the DNA is TGTGCCAGCAGCCAAGTTATCAGGGCTGTGGCCTCCGAGCAGTACTTC. Amino acid sequence: CASSQVIRAVASEQYF. The chain uses TRBV3-1 (or the pseudogene TRBV3-2) and TRBJ2-7, with D tentatively TRBD1 (5 bases). CDR1 LGHDT and CDR2 YNNKEL come from the germline V gene (reference sequence). The CDR3 is 16 amino acids. The ends were cut back, 1 base at V and 6 bases at J, with 19 bases in the middle.

This clone was seen repeatedly, ten times or more. J is TRBJ1-2 and V is TRBV6-2 or TRBV6-3; tentative D call: TRBD1 (6 bases). The CDR3 is 14 residues long. CDR1 and CDR2 from the germline V gene are MNHEY and SVGEGT. V lost 2 bases to trimming and J lost 6 bases, with 13 bases between them. The CDR3 spells CASSYAGGSDGYTF. CDR3 DNA sequence: TGTGCCAGCAGTTACGCGGGGGGCTCGGATGGCTACACCTTC.

The chain recombines TRBV30 with TRBJ2-3, with 7 bases fitting TRBD1. V shed 3 bases and J 2 bases; nucleotides not matched to a gene: 5. The germline gives CDR1 GTSNPN, CDR2 SVGIG (reference sequence). The CDR3 is 14 amino acids. The CDR3 DNA reads TGTGCCTGGAGAAGACAGGGCTACACAGATACGCAGTATTTT. It yields the protein CAWRRQGYTDTQYF.

CDR3: CASSPGQANTGELFF. Here the CDR3 DNA reads TGTGCCAGCAGCCCGGGACAAGCGAACACCGGGGAGCTGTTTTTT. The chain is built from TRBV11-1 and TRBJ2-2; maybe TRBD1 (6 bases). From germline, CDR1 is SGHAT and CDR2 FQDESV (reference sequence). The length of the CDR3 is 15 residues. The V end lost 5 bases, the J end lost 0 bases, and 10 bases lay between the germline ends. Together with reference TRBV11-1 and TRBJ2-2, the CDR3 gives the full variable domain: EAEVAQSPRYKITEKSQAVAFWCDPISGHATLYWYRQILGQGPELLVQFQDESVVDDSQLPKDRFSAERLKGVDSTLKIQPAELGDSAMYLCASSPGQANTGELFFGEGSRLTVL.

The V gene is TRBV7-8, the J gene TRBJ1-4; 9 nucleotides line up with TRBD1. V shed 4 bases, J shed 8 bases, and the junction held 11 bases outside the gene matches. From germline, CDR1 is SGHVS and CDR2 FQNEAQ. This CDR3 region has 16 residues. CDR3 DNA: TGTGCCAGCAGCTACTCTGGGACAGGGCGTAGCGAAAAACTGTTTTTT. As protein: CASSYSGTGRSEKLFF.

V is TRBV30 and J is TRBJ2-7; 10 bases match TRBD1. Germline CDR1 is GTSNPN and CDR2 is SVGIG (reference sequence). The CDR3 runs to 15 residues. V trimming: 2 bases; J trimming: 4 bases; junction bases outside the gene matches: 8. In DNA, the CDR3 is TGTGCCTGGAGTATCCCGGGACAGGGGAGTTACGAGCAGTACTTC. Translation gives CAWSIPGQGSYEQYF.

This clone appeared a few times. In DNA form, the CDR3 reads TGCGCCAGCAGCTTAGTTAGCGGATCCTACGAGCAGTACTTC. As protein: CASSLVSGSYEQYF. The V gene is TRBV5-1, the J gene TRBJ2-7; D might be TRBD2 (6 bases). Germline lookup yields CDR1 SGHRS and CDR2 YFSETQ. With 2 bases removed from V and 1 base from J, the gap between germline ends came to 10 bases. This CDR3 comprises 14 residues. The variable domain in full, with the rest retrieved from reference TRBV5-1 and TRBJ2-7, is KAGVTQTPRYLIKTRGQQVTLSCSPISGHRSVSWYQQTPGQGLQFLFEYFSETQRNKGNFPGRFSGRQFSNSRSEMNVSTLELGDSALYLCASSLVSGSYEQYFGPGTRLTVT.

This clone came up once. The rearrangement links TRBV6-5 to TRBJ1-5, with D perhaps TRBD1 (5 bases). The CDR3 extends over 14 amino acids. CDR1 is MNHEY and CDR2 is SVGAGI in the germline V gene. V lost 7 bases, J lost 5 bases, and 15 bases lay in between. CDR3 nucleotides: TGTGCCAGCACCCTAAAAGACAGCTATCAGCCCCAGCATTTT. It yields the protein CASTLKDSYQPQHF.

The genes are TRBV5-1 and TRBJ1-6; D is unclear. V lost 0 bases and J 10 bases, leaving 11 bases between the germline ends. This CDR3 region has 14 residues. The germline CDR1 and CDR2 sequences are SGHRS and YFSETQ. The CDR3 coding sequence is TGCGCCAGCAGCTTGGACAGTCCTAAGTCACCCCTCCACTTT. Amino acid sequence: CASSLDSPKSPLHF.

This rearrangement joins TRBV5-1 to TRBJ2-3; 8 nucleotides align to TRBD2. Looked up from germline, CDR1 is SGHRS and CDR2 is YFSETQ. Trimming took 1 base from V and 4 from J; bases not matched to a gene: 11. This CDR3 spans 17 amino acids. CDR3 in DNA: TGCGCCAGCAGCTTGCCCGTAGCGGGGCCCCCCCCAGATACGCAGTATTTT. This sequence encodes CASSLPVAGPPPDTQYF.

The V call is TRBV24-1, the J call TRBJ2-3; a weak D match, TRBD1 (6 bases). The V end lost 4 bases, the J end lost 8 bases, and 15 bases lay between the germline ends. This CDR3 is 14 amino acids long. Germline lookup yields CDR1 KGHDR and CDR2 SFDVKD. This chain's CDR3 is CATSENPGAGTQYF. The CDR3 nucleotides read TGTGCCACCAGTGAGAATCCAGGGGCAGGTACGCAGTATTTT.

The chain employs TRBV5-1 and TRBJ1-1, with 10 bases that match TRBD1. The V and J ends lost 4 bases and 6 bases, in that order; junction bases with no gene match: 6. This CDR3 has 14 residues. Germline CDR1 reads SGHRS; CDR2 reads YFSETQ. The CDR3 region has the DNA TGCGCCAGCAGCACGGGACAGGGGTTCGCTGAAGCTTTCTTT. Amino acids: CASSTGQGFAEAFF.

CDR3 protein: CASSLGAEETQYF. In DNA form, the CDR3 reads TGCGCCAGCAGCTTGGGGGCAGAAGAGACCCAGTACTTC. The rearrangement joins TRBV5-1 to TRBJ2-5; D is uncertain. CDR1 is SGHRS, CDR2 YFSETQ, per germline. Trimming removed 0 bases at V and 3 bases at J, with 6 bases between. The CDR3 length is 13 residues.

This clone was detected a few times. The chain carries TRBV7-9 and TRBJ2-7; TRBD1 is a possible D gene (5 bases). Germline V lookup: CDR1 SEHNR, CDR2 FQNEAQ (reference sequence). V lost 3 bases and J 7 bases, leaving 10 bases between the germline ends. The CDR3 totals 12 residues. CDR3 DNA sequence: TGTGCCAGCAGCTTCGGGCAGGGAGAGCAGTACTTC. Its translation: CASSFGQGEQYF.

The sample holds a few counts of this clone. This specimen includes other DNA sequences encoding the same CDR3. J is TRBJ2-3 and V is TRBV5-1; a possible D gene is TRBD2 (5 bases). CDR3 length equals 13 residues. CDR1 and CDR2 from the germline V gene are SGHRS and YFSETQ. V shed 5 bases and J shed 3 bases, with 10 bases lying between them. DNA for the CDR3: TGCGCCAGCAGTCATCCGGGGACAGATACGCAGTATTTT. It translates to CASSHPGTDTQYF.

The genes are TRBV6-4 and TRBJ2-4; D possibly corresponds to TRBD2 (5 bases). Looked up from germline, CDR1 is MRHNA and CDR2 is SNTAGT. CDR3 size: 13 residues. V gave up 7 bases and J gave up 8 bases, with 15 bases separating them. CDR3: CASNVPPRDIQYF. CDR3 coding DNA: TGTGCCAGCAACGTCCCCCCGAGGGACATTCAGTACTTC.

The count of this clone is one. The rearrangement links TRBV5-1 to TRBJ2-1, with TRBD1 matching over 10 bases. V shed 2 bases, J shed 6 bases, and the junction held 17 bases outside the gene matches. The CDR3 has 19 amino acids. Germline V gene sequence: CDR1 SGHRS, CDR2 YFSETQ. This chain's CDR3 is CASSFVWTGGPLPLNEQFF. For the CDR3, the DNA is TGCGCCAGCAGCTTCGTATGGACAGGGGGGCCGTTACCCCTCAATGAGCAGTTCTTC. Looking up the rest from reference TRBV5-1 and TRBJ2-1 gives the full variable domain: KAGVTQTPRYLIKTRGQQVTLSCSPISGHRSVSWYQQTPGQGLQFLFEYFSETQRNKGNFPGRFSGRQFSNSRSEMNVSTLELGDSALYLCASSFVWTGGPLPLNEQFFGPGTRLTVL.

The rearrangement joins TRBV28 to TRBJ2-1, with 7 positions matching TRBD2. V was clipped by 1 base and J by 2 bases; unmatched bases: 2. The CDR3 contains 15 residues. Germline loops: CDR1 MDHEN, CDR2 SYDVKM. DNA of the CDR3: TGTGCCAGCAGTTTATCTAGCGGAACCTACAATGAGCAGTTCTTC. It specifies CASSLSSGTYNEQFF.

This chain links TRBV6-5 with TRBJ2-3; D ambiguous. In germline, CDR1 is MNHEY, CDR2 SVGAGI. Trimming stripped 6 bases from V and 6 bases from J, with 16 bases between. The CDR3 contains 14 residues. The CDR3 DNA follows: TGTGCCAGCAGGAGCTTTCTGGTTGCCGATACGCAGTATTTT. Its protein product is CASRSFLVADTQYF.

The CDR3 sequence: CASQGGYTYGYTF. The CDR3 DNA reads as TGTGCCAGCCAAGGGGGTTACACCTATGGCTACACCTTC. V and J are TRBV12-3 or TRBV12-4 and TRBJ1-2; perhaps TRBD1 as D (6 bases). Trimming pared 8 bases from V and 4 bases from J, leaving 14 bases between. The CDR3 has 13 residues.

The rearrangement links TRBV13 to TRBJ1-4; a weak D match, TRBD1 (6 bases). Germline V gene lookup returns CDR1 PRHDT and CDR2 FYEKMQ (reference sequence). V lost 5 bases, J lost 8 bases, and 18 bases lay in between. The CDR3 sequence is 15 residues long. CDR3 sequence reads: CASSRRDNLSEKLFF. CDR3 in DNA: TGTGCCAGCAGCCGACGGGACAATCTCTCCGAAAAACTGTTTTTT.

The chain combines TRBV5-4 with TRBJ2-3; TRBD2 aligns across 7 bases. Germline CDR1 reads SGHNT; CDR2 reads YYREEE (reference sequence). This CDR3 has 15 amino acids. Trimming at V came to 0 bases and at J to 0 bases, leaving 1 base not matched to a gene. The CDR3 nucleotides read TGTGCCAGCAGCTTGGAAGCGGGGAGCACAGATACGCAGTATTTT. It translates to CASSLEAGSTDTQYF.

This chain joins TRBV11-3 and TRBJ2-3; D is perhaps TRBD1 (6 bases). Trimming took 1 base from V and 0 from J, leaving 14 bases between them. The CDR3 covers 17 residues. Germline V gene lookup returns CDR1 SGHNT and CDR2 YENEEA. The CDR3 loop reads CASSLGADRGSTDTQYF. The CDR3 nucleotides are TGTGCCAGCAGCTTAGGGGCGGACAGAGGCAGCACAGATACGCAGTATTTT.

On this clone: Other DNA sequences in this specimen translate into the identical CDR3. The gene calls are TRBV6-5 and TRBJ1-3, with a tentative D call TRBD1 (5 bases). Germline values: CDR1 MNHEY, CDR2 SVGAGI. Trimming removed 5 bases at V and 1 base at J, with 9 bases between. The CDR3 contains 14 residues. CDR3 in amino acids: CASSRTGSGNTIYF. CDR3 coding DNA: TGTGCCAGCAGTAGAACAGGTTCTGGAAACACCATATATTTT.

The chain carries TRBV21-1 and TRBJ2-7; TRBD2 is the table's D call, not checked against the DNA. TRBV21-1 is a pseudogene locus. This CDR3 is 13 amino acids long. The CDR3 sequence: CASSTRLSLEQYF. In DNA, the CDR3 is TGTGCCAGCAGCACCCGACTTTCCCTAGAGCAGTACTTC.

The rearrangement uses TRBV5-1 and TRBJ2-5, with D possibly matching TRBD2 (6 bases). Germline lookup yields CDR1 SGHRS and CDR2 YFSETQ. V was trimmed by 3 bases and J by 2 bases, leaving 11 bases between them. This CDR3 spans 14 amino acids. CDR3 nucleotides: TGCGCCAGCAGCTGGTCGGGACTTCAAGAGACCCAGTACTTC. Amino acids: CASSWSGLQETQYF. Looking up the rest from reference TRBV5-1 and TRBJ2-5 gives the full variable domain: KAGVTQTPRYLIKTRGQQVTLSCSPISGHRSVSWYQQTPGQGLQFLFEYFSETQRNKGNFPGRFSGRQFSNSRSEMNVSTLELGDSALYLCASSWSGLQETQYFGPGTRLLVL.